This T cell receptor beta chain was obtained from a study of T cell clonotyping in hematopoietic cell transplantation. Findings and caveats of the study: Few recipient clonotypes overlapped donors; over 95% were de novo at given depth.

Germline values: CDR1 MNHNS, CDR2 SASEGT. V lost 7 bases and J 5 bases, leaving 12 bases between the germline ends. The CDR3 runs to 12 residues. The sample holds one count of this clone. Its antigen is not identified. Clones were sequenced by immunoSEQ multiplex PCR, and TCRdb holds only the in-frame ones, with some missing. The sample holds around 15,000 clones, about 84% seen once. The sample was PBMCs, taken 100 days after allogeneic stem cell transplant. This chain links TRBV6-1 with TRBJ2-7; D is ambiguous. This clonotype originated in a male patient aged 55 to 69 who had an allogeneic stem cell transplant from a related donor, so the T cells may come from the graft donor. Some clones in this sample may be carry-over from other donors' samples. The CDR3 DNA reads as TGTGCCAGCAATGCAATTTGGAACGAGCAGTACTTC. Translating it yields CASNAIWNEQYF.